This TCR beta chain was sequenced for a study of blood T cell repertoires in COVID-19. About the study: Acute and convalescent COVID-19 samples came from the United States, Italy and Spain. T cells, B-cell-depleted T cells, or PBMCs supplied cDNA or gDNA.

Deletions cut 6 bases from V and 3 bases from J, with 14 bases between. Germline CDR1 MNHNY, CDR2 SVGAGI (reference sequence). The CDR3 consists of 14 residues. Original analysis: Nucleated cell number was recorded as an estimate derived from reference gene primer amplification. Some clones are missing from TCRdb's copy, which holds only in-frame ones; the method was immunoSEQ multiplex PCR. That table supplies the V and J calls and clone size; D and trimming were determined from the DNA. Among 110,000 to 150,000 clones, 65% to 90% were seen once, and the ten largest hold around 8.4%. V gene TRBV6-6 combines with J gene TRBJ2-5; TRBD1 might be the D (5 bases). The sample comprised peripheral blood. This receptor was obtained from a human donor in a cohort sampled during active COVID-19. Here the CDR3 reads CASRDQQGKETQYF. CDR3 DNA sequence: TGTGCCAGCAGAGACCAGCAGGGTAAAGAGACCCAGTACTTC.